The clone carrying this T cell receptor beta chain has just a few counts. This CDR3 has 14 residues. V lost 2 bases to trimming and J lost 7 bases, with 15 bases between them. Germline values: CDR1 SGHNT, CDR2 YYREEE (reference sequence). These data belong to a study of PD-L1 blockade in urothelial cancer. Sequencing was performed with immunoSEQ multiplex PCR; in TCRdb, only in-frame clones are kept and a portion is missing. The table includes fewer than 40,000 clones, about nine tenths detected once. The receptor comes from a man in his 70s with urothelial cancer. This specimen was PBMCs, taken around atezolizumab (anti-PD-L1) treatment. The J gene is TRBJ2-5, the V gene TRBV5-4; possibly TRBD2 for D (5 bases). CDR3 in DNA: TGTGCCAGCAGCTTCATTGAGGGCGACGGGACCCAGTACTTC. Protein sequence: CASSFIEGDGTQYF.